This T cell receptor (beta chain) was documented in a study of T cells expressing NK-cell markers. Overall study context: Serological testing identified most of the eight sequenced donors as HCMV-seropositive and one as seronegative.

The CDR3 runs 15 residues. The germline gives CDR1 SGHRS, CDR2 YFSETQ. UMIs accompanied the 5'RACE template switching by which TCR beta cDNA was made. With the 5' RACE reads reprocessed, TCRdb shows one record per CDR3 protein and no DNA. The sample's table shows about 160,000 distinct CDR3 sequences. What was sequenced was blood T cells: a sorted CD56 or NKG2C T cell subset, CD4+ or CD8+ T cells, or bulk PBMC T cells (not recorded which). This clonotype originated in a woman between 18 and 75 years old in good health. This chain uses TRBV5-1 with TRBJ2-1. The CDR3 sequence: CASSLVVSSYNEQFF. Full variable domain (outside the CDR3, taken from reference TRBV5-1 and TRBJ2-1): KAGVTQTPRYLIKTRGQQVTLSCSPISGHRSVSWYQQTPGQGLQFLFEYFSETQRNKGNFPGRFSGRQFSNSRSEMNVSTLELGDSALYLCASSLVVSSYNEQFFGPGTRLTVL.